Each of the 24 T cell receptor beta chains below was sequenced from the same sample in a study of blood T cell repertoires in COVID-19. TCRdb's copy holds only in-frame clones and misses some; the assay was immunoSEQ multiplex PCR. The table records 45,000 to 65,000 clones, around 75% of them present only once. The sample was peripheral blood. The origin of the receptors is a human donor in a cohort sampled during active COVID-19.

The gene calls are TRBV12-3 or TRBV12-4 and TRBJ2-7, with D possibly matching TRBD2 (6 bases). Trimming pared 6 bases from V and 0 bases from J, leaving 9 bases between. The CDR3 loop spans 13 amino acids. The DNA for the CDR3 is TGTGCCAGCAGGGACTACGGCTCCTACGAGCAGTACTTC. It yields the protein CASRDYGSYEQYF.

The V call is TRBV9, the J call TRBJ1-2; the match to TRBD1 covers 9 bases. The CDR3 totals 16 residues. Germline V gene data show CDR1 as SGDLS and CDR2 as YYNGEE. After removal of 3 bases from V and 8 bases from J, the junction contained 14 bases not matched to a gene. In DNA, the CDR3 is TGTGCCAGCAGCGGCTACCGGGACAGGGCGGGTTACGGCTACACCTTC. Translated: CASSGYRDRAGYGYTF.

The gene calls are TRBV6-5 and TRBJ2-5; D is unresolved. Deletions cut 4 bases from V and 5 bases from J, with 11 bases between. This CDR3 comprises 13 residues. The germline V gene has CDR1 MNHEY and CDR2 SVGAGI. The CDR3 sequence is CASSWALGETQYF. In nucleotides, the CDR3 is TGTGCCAGCAGTTGGGCCCTCGGCGAGACCCAGTACTTC.

The CDR3 DNA sequence: TGCGCCAGCAGCCCTGGCCGAAGGGGAGAGACCCAGTACTTC. The encoded protein is CASSPGRRGETQYF. The V call is TRBV5-1, the J call TRBJ2-5; tentatively, D is TRBD1 (5 bases). CDR1 and CDR2 from the germline V gene are SGHRS and YFSETQ. The CDR3 loop spans 14 amino acids. V lost 4 bases, J lost 4 bases, and 14 bases lay in between. The full variable domain, its missing parts supplied by reference TRBV5-1 and TRBJ2-5, is KAGVTQTPRYLIKTRGQQVTLSCSPISGHRSVSWYQQTPGQGLQFLFEYFSETQRNKGNFPGRFSGRQFSNSRSEMNVSTLELGDSALYLCASSPGRRGETQYFGPGTRLLVL.

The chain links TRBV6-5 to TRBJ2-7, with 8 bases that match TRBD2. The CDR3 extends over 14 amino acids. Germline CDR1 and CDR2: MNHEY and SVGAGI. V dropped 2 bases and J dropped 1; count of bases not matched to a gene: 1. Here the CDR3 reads CASSYRLASYEQYF. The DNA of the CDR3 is TGTGCCAGCAGTTACCGACTAGCGTCCTACGAGCAGTACTTC.

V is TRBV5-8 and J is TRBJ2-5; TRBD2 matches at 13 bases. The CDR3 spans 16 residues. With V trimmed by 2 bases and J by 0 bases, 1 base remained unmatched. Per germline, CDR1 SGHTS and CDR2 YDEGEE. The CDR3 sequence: CASSFGLAGDQETQYF. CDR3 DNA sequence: TGTGCCAGCAGCTTTGGACTAGCGGGGGACCAAGAGACCCAGTACTTC.

For the CDR3, the DNA is TGTGCCAGTAGTATATGGGACAGAGATGGCTACACCTTC. This codes for CASSIWDRDGYTF. The chain uses TRBV19 and TRBJ1-2, with 7 bases that match TRBD1. This CDR3 is built from 13 residues. Per the germline V gene, CDR1 is LNHDA and CDR2 is SQIVND (reference sequence). V trimming: 2 bases; J trimming: 6 bases; junction bases outside the gene matches: 3.

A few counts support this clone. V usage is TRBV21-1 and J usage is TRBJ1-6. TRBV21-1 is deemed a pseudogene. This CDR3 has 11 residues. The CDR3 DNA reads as TGTGCCAGCAGCTACTTTTCACCCCTCCACTTT. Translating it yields CASSYFSPLHF.

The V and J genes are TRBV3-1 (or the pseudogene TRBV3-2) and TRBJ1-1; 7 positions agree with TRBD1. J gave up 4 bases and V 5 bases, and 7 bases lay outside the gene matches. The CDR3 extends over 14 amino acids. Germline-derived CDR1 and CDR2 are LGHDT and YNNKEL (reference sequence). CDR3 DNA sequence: TGTGCCAGCAGCGTCAGGGGGTGGAGCACTGAAGCTTTCTTT. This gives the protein CASSVRGWSTEAFF.

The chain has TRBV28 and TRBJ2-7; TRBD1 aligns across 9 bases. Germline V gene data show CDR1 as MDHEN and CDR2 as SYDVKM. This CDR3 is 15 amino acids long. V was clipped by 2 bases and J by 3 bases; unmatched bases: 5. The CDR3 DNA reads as TGTGCCAGCAGTTTAGGGTCGACAGGGGGCTACGAGCAGTACTTC. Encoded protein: CASSLGSTGGYEQYF.

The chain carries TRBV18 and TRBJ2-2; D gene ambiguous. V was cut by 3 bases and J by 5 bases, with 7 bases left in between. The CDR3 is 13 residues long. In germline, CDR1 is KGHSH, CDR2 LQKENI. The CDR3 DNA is TGTGCCAGCTCACCCGGGTTGACCGGGGAGCTGTTTTTT. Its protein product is CASSPGLTGELFF.

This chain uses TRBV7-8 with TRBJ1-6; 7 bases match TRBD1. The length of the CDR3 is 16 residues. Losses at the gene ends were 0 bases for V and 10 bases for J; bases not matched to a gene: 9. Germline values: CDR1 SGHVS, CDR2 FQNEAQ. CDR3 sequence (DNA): TGTGCCAGCAGCTTAGCAGAGAGGGGGCTCGGATCACCCCTCCACTTT. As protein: CASSLAERGLGSPLHF.

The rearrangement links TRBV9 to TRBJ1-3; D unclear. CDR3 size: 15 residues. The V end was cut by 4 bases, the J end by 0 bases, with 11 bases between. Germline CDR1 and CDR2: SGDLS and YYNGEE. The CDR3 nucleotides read TGTGCCAGCAGCCCCCCAGGTCTCTCTGGAAACACCATATATTTT. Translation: CASSPPGLSGNTIYF. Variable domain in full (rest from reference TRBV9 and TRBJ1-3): DSGVTQTPKHLITATGQRVTLRCSPRSGDLSVYWYQQSLDQGLQFLIQYYNGEERAKGNILERFSAQQFPDLHSELNLSSLELGDSALYFCASSPPGLSGNTIYFGEGSWLTVV.

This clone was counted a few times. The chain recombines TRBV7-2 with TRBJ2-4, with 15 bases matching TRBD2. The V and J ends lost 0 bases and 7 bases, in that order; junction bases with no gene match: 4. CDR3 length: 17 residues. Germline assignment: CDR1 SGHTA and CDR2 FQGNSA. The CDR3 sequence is CASSLAVGLAGGNIQYF. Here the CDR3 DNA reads TGTGCCAGCAGCTTAGCGGTGGGACTAGCGGGGGGTAACATTCAGTACTTC.

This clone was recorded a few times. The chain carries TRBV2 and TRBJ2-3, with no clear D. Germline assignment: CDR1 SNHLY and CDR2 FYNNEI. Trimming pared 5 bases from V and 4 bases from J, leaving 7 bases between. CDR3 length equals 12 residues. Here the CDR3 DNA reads TGTGCCAGCAGTCCAAGCCCAGATACGCAGTATTTT. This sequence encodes CASSPSPDTQYF. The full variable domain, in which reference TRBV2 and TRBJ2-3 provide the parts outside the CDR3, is EPEVTQTPSHQVTQMGQEVILRCVPISNHLYFYWYRQILGQKVEFLVSFYNNEISEKSEIFDDQFSVERPDGSNFTLKIRSTKLEDSAMYFCASSPSPDTQYFGPGTRLTVL.

CDR3 coding DNA: TGTGCCAGCTCACCAGGGGACAGGGTTATGAACACTGAAGCTTTCTTT. Translated: CASSPGDRVMNTEAFF. This chain uses TRBV18 with TRBJ1-1; 9 bases agree with TRBD1. Looked up from germline, CDR1 is KGHSH and CDR2 is LQKENI. J lost 0 bases, V lost 2 bases, and 4 bases had no gene match. This CDR3 is 16 amino acids long.

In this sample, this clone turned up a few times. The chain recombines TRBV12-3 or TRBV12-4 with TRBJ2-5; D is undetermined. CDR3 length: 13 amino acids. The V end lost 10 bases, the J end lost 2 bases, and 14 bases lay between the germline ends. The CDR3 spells CATAEMRQETQYF. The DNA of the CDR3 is TGTGCCACCGCCGAGATGCGGCAAGAGACCCAGTACTTC.

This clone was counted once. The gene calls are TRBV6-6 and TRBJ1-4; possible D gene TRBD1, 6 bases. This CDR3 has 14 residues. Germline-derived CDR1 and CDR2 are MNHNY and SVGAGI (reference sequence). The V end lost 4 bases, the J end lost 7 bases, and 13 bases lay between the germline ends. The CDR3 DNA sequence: TGTGCCAGCAGTTTCCAGGGGTTAGGTGAAAAACTGTTTTTT. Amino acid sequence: CASSFQGLGEKLFF.

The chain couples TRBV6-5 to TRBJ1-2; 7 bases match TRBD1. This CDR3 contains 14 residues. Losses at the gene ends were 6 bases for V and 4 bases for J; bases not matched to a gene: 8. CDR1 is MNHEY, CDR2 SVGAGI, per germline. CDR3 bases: TGTGCCAGCAGGTTAGGGGGACAGTCCTATGGCTACACCTTC. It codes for CASRLGGQSYGYTF.

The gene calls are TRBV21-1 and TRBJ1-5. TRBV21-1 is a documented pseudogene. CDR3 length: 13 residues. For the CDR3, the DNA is TGTGCCAGCACCCAAGGGAGGAATCAGCCCCAGCATTTT. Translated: CASTQGRNQPQHF.

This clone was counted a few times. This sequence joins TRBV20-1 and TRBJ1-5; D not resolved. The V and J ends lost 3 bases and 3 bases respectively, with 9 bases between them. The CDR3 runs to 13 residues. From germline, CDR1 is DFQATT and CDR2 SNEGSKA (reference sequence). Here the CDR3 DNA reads TGCAGTGCTAGTGGCACGGTCAATCAGCCCCAGCATTTT. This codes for CSASGTVNQPQHF.

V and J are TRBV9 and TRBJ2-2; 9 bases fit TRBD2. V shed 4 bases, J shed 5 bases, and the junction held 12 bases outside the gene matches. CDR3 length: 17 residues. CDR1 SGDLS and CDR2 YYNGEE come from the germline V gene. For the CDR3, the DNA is TGTGCCAGCAGCCCAGGGGCGGGAGGGCCTAGGACCGGGGAGCTGTTTTTT. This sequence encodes CASSPGAGGPRTGELFF.

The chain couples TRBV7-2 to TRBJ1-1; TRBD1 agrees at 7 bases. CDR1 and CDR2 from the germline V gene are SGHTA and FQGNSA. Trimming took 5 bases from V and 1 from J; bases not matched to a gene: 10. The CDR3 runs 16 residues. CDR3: CASSRRQGGRNTEAFF. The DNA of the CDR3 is TGTGCCAGCAGCCGGCGACAGGGAGGTAGGAACACTGAAGCTTTCTTT.

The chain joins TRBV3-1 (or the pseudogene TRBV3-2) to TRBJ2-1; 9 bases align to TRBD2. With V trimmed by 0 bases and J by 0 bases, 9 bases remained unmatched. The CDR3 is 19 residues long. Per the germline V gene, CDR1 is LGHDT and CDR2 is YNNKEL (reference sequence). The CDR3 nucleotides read TGTGCCAGCAGCCAAGATTTAGGTCTAGCGGGGAGCTCCTACAATGAGCAGTTCTTC. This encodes CASSQDLGLAGSSYNEQFF.